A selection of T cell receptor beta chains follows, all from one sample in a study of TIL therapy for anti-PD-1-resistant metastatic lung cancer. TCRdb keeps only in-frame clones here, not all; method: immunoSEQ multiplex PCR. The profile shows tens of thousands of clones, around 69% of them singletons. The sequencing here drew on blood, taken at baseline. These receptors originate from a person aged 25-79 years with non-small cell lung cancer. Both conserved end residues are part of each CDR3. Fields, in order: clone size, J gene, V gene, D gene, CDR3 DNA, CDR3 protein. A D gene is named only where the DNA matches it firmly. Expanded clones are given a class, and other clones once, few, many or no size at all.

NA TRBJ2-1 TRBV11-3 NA TGTGCCAGCAGCCCCCGGACCCTTAGCTCCTACAATGAGCAGTTCTTC CASSPRTLSSYNEQFF
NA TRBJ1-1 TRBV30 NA TGTGCCTGGAGGGCGCGGGGTCGTGCGAACACTGAAGCTTTCTTT CAWRARGRANTEAFF
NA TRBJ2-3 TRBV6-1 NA TGTGCCAGCATCACAGGCCCGGAGGCAGATACGCAGTATTTT CASITGPEADTQYF
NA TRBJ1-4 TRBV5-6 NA TGTGCCAGCAGCGCCCCTGGGCCTGATGAAAAACTGTTTTTT CASSAPGPDEKLFF
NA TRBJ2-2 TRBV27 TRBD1 TGTGCCAGCAGTTTATCCCGGACAGGGGGGGTGACCGGGGAGCTGTTTTTT CASSLSRTGGVTGELFF
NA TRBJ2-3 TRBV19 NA TGTGCCAGTAGTGCCGGCGCTAGCGAGGTGGATACGCAGTATTTT CASSAGASEVDTQYF
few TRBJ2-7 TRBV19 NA TGTGCCAGTAGTATAGAATTAGCAACAACCTACGAGCAGTACTTC CASSIELATTYEQYF
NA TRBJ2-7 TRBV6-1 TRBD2 TGTGCCAGCACCCTGACTAGCTTGAACTTTTACGAGCAGTACTTC CASTLTSLNFYEQYF
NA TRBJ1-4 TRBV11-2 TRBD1 TGTGCCAGCAGTCGGTCGGGACAGAGAGATGAAAAACTGTTTTTT CASSRSGQRDEKLFF
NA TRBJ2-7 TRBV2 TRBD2 TGTGCCAGCAGTAGGACTAGCGGGGAGGTTGCGGAGCAGTACTTC CASSRTSGEVAEQYF
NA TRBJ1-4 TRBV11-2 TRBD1 TGTGCCAGCAGCTATGGACAGGGTGCGGCGGATGAAAAACTGTTTTTT CASSYGQGAADEKLFF
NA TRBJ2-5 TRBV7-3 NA TGTGCCAGCAGCTTATCCCTGGGAGAGACCCAGTACTTC CASSLSLGETQYF
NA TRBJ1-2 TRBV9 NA TGTGCCAGCAGCGTAGATGACGGAAGGTGGGCTAACTATGGCTACACCTTC CASSVDDGRWANYGYTF
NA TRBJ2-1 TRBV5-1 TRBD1 TGCGCCAGCCGGAGACAGGGGCCTAACAATGAGCAGTTCTTC CASRRQGPNNEQFF
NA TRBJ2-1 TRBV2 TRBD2 TGTGCCAGTCACGGGAGGGCGACCAATGAGCAGTTCTTC CASHGRATNEQFF
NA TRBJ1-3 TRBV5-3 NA TGTGCCAGAAGACGGATTTCGGTCAACTCTGGAAACACCATATATTTT CARRRISVNSGNTIYF
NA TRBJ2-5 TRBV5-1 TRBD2 TGCGCCAGCAGCTGGGGGACTAGCGGGTCCTCCGAAGAGACCCAGTACTTC CASSWGTSGSSEETQYF
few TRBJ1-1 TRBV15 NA TGTGCCACCAGCAGTTTCGGGATCTCGAACACTGAAGCTTTCTTT CATSSFGISNTEAFF
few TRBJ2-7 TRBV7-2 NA TGTGCCAGCAGCTTAGTAGCTAGCAGGTTCGGAGAGCAGTACTTC CASSLVASRFGEQYF
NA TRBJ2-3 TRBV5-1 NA TGCGCCAGCAGCTTAAGCGGACGCACAGATACGCAGTATTTT CASSLSGRTDTQYF
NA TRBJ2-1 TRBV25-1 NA TGTGCCAGCAGCCAAACGGGCGCAGGGATCTGGTATGAGCAGTTCTTC CASSQTGAGIWYEQFF
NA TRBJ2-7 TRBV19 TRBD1 TGTGCCAGCCGACAGGGAGCCTACGAGCAGTACTTC CASRQGAYEQYF
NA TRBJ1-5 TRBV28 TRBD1 TGTGCCAGCAGTCCGGGGGACAGGCGATTCTATAGCAATCAGCCCCAGCATTTT CASSPGDRRFYSNQPQHF